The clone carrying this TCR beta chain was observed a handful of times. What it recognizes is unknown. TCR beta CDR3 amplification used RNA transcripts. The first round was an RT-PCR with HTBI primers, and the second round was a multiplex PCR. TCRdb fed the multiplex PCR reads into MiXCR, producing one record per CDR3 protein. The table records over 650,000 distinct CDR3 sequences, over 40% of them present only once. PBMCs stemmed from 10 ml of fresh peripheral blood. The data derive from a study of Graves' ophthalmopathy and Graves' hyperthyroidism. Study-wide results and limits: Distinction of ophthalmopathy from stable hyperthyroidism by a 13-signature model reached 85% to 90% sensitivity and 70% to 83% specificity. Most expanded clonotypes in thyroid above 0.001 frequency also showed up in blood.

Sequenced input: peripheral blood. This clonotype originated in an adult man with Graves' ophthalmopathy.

CDR3 nucleotides: TGTGCCAGCAGTGTGTGGGGACAGGGGGTTGGTGGCTACACCTTC. Translation: CASSVWGQGVGGYTF. The chain uses TRBV27 and TRBJ1-2; 11 nucleotides line up with TRBD1. CDR1 is MNHEY, CDR2 SMNVEV, per germline (reference sequence). The V segment lost 5 bases and the J segment 7 bases; nucleotides outside the gene matches: 9. CDR3 length: 15 amino acids.